This T cell receptor (beta chain) derives from a study of shared T cell receptors in the human thymus. The protocol was immunoSEQ multiplex PCR, while the TCRdb copy is restricted to in-frame clones and leaves out a portion. In the table there are 720,000 or so clones, roughly 85% of which are singletons. V was trimmed by 3 bases and J by 6 bases, leaving 12 bases between them. Per the germline V gene, CDR1 is MDHEN and CDR2 is SYDVKM. CDR3 length: 14 residues. These data were also filed under a second study, of human thymus T cells. That study reports: Resected material from corrective heart surgery provided the thymus tissue analysed. Biased V and J segment usage appeared in thymus and peripheral blood. In unrelated individuals, thymic repertoires overlapped highly, according to related research.

Sequencing was carried out using thymocytes. The sequence was collected from a girl under three years old with a congenital heart defect. The V gene is TRBV28, the J gene TRBJ1-5; maybe TRBD1 (5 bases). The CDR3 nucleotides are TGTGCCAGCAGTTTCCCCAGGGTTATTCAGCCCCAGCATTTT. Its protein product is CASSFPRVIQPQHF.